The present entry profiles one T cell receptor beta chain with its context. The antigen remains unidentified. The data originate from a study of cytomegalovirus exposure and HLA in healthy donors. The PCR ran on 60 Vbeta and 13 Jbeta primers. Original processing notes: Later, an analysis found about 80 million unique TCR beta chains, and 9.5 million to 11 million of these were shared. Only in-frame clones appear in the TCRdb table, and some are missing; sequencing was by immunoSEQ multiplex PCR. V and J calls and clone size are as listed in that table; D and trimming were resolved from the DNA. The sample holds around 150,000 clones, around 66% seen once. Study outcomes and limitations: Highly shared sequence variants in one cluster were likely a sequencing artifact. An analysis done earlier found most TCR beta V segments productive about 87% or about 30% of the time. Trimming of TCR beta V- and J-genes showed a link, identified in a later analysis, to a missense DCLRE1C variant.

The CDR3 has 18 amino acids. Germline trimming cut 1 base from V and 4 bases from J; bases unmatched to any gene: 13. Germline-derived CDR1 and CDR2 are LGHNA and YNFKEQ. The V and J genes are TRBV4-2 and TRBJ1-1; TRBD1 agrees at 9 bases. The sequenced material came from PBMCs. The TCR was taken from an older woman in good health and CMV-seronegative. CDR3 in DNA: TGTGCCAGCAGCCAAGGGAGGACAGGGGACCAAGGTGTCACTGAAGCTTTCTTT. Its protein product is CASSQGRTGDQGVTEAFF.